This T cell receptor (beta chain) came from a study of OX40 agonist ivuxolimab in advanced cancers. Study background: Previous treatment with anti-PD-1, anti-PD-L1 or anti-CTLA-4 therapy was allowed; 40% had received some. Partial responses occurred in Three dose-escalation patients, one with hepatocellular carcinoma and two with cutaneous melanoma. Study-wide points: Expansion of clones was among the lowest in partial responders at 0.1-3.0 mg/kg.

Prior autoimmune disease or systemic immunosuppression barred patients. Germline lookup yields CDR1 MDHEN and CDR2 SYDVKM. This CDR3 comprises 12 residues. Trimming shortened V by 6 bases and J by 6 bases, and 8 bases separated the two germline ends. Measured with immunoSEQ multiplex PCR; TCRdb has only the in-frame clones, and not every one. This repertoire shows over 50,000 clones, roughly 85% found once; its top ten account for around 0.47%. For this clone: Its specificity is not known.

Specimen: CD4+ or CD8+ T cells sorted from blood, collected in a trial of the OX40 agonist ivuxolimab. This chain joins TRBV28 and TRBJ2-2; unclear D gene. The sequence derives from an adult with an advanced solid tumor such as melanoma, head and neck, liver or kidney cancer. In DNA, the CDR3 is TGTGCCAGCAGGGGATTGGCCGGGGAGCTGTTTTTT. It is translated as CASRGLAGELFF.